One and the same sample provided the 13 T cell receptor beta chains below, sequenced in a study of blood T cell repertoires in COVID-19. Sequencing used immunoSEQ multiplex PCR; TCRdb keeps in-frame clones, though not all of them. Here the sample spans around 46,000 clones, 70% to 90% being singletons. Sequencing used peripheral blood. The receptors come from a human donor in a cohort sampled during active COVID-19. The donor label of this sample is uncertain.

DNA of the CDR3: TGTGCCAGCAGCTTGATCGGGGTGAACACTGAAGCTTTCTTT. It is translated as CASSLIGVNTEAFF. The chain links TRBV7-3 to TRBJ1-1; D call uncertain. V was cut by 3 bases and J by 0 bases, with 8 bases left in between. Germline CDR1 and CDR2: SGHTA and FQGTGA. The CDR3 is 14 amino acids.

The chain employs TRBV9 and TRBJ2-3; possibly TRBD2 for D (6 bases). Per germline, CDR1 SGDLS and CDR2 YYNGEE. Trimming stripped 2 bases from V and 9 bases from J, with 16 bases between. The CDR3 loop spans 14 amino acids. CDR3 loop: CASSVRDSRGTQYF. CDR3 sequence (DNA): TGTGCCAGCAGCGTGCGGGACTCCCGGGGCACGCAGTATTTT. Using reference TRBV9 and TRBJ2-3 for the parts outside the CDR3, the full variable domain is DSGVTQTPKHLITATGQRVTLRCSPRSGDLSVYWYQQSLDQGLQFLIQYYNGEERAKGNILERFSAQQFPDLHSELNLSSLELGDSALYFCASSVRDSRGTQYFGPGTRLTVL.

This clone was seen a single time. In DNA form, the CDR3 reads TGTGCCAGCAGTTACACAGGGCTTACCGGGGAGCTGTTTTTT. It yields the protein CASSYTGLTGELFF. J is TRBJ2-2 and V is TRBV6-5; possibly TRBD1 for D (6 bases). The germline gives CDR1 MNHEY, CDR2 SVGAGI. V was pared by 2 bases and J by 5 bases, with 9 bases between. This CDR3 contains 14 residues.

This CDR3 reads CASSPGGAGGDTQYF. Here the CDR3 DNA reads TGTGCCAGCAGCCCCGGAGGGGCGGGAGGAGACACGCAGTATTTT. The rearrangement joins TRBV7-9 to TRBJ2-3, with 8 bases matching TRBD2. J gave up 9 bases and V 5 bases, and 13 bases lay outside the gene matches. The length of the CDR3 is 15 residues. From germline, CDR1 is SEHNR and CDR2 FQNEAQ (reference sequence).

The CDR3 DNA reads as TGTGCCAGCAGCGTATCGGGGGGTGGGACAGATACGCAGTATTTT. Encoded protein: CASSVSGGGTDTQYF. The chain links TRBV9 to TRBJ2-3; 7 positions agree with TRBD2. The ends lost 1 base at V and 3 bases at J; junction bases unmatched: 5. This CDR3 has 15 residues. Per germline, CDR1 SGDLS and CDR2 YYNGEE.

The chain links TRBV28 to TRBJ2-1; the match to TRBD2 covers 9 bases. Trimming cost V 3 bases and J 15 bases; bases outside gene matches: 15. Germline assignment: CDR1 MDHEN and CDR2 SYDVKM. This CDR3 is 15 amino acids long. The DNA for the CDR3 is TGTGCCAGCAGTTTTTTCGCTAGCGGGGTGGGCTGGGGGTTCTTC. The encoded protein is CASSFFASGVGWGFF.

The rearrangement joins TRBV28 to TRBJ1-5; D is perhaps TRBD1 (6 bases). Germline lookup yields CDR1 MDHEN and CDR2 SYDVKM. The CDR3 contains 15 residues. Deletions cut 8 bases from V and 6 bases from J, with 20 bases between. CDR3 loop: CASVKGDQGGQPQHF. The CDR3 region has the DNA TGTGCCAGCGTTAAGGGGGACCAAGGGGGTCAGCCCCAGCATTTT.

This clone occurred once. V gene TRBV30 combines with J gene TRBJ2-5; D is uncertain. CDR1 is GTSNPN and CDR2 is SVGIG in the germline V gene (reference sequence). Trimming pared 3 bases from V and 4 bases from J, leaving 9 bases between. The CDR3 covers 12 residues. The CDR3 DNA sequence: TGTGCCTGGAGGGCTGGGCGAGAGACCCAGTACTTC. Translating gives CAWRAGRETQYF.

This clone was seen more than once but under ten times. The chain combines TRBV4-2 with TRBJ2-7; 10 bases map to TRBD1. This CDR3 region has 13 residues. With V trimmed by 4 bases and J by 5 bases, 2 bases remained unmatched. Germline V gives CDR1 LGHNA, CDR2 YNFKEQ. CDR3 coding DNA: TGTGCCAGCAGCCTAGGACAGGGGGACGAGCAGTACTTC. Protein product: CASSLGQGDEQYF.

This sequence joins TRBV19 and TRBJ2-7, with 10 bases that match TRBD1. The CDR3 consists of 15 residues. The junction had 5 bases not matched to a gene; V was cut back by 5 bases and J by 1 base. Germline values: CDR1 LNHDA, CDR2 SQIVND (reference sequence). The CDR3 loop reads CASSARQGASYEQYF. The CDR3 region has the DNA TGTGCCAGTAGTGCCCGACAGGGGGCGTCCTACGAGCAGTACTTC.

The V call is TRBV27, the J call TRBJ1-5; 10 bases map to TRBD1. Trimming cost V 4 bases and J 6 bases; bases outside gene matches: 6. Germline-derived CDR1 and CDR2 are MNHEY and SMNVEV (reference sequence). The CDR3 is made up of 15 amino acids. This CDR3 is CASSSRQGARQPQHF. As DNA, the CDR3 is TGTGCCAGCAGTTCCCGACAGGGGGCCCGTCAGCCCCAGCATTTT.

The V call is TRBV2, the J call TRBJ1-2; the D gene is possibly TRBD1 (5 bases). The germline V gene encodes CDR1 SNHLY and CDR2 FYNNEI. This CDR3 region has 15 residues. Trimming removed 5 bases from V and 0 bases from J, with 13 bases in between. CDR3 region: CASSLRQIANYGYTF. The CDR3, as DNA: TGTGCCAGCAGTCTGAGACAGATAGCTAACTATGGCTACACCTTC.

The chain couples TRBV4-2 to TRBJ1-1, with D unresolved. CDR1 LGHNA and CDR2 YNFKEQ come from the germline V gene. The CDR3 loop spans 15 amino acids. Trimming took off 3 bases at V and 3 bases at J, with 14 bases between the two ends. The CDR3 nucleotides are TGTGCCAGCAGCCACGGGAATGGTCAGGACACTGAAGCTTTCTTT. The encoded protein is CASSHGNGQDTEAFF.